This T cell receptor (beta chain) was sequenced in a study of cytomegalovirus exposure and HLA in healthy donors. PCR primers comprised 60 Vbeta and 13 Jbeta primers. Some clones are missing from TCRdb's copy, which holds only in-frame ones; the method was immunoSEQ multiplex PCR. The table records approximately 260,000 clones, approximately 84% of them present only once. The J segment lost 2 bases and the V segment lost 4 bases, leaving 7 bases of the junction unmatched. Germline V gene sequence: CDR1 SNHLY, CDR2 FYNNEI. This CDR3 contains 16 residues. The rearrangement links TRBV2 to TRBJ1-2, with 10 bases fitting TRBD1. The TCR was taken from a woman in her thirties or forties in good health and CMV-seropositive. The specimen sequenced was PBMCs. The CDR3 protein is CASSAGTGALNYGYTF. In nucleotides, the CDR3 is TGTGCCAGCAGTGCCGGGACAGGGGCTCTCAACTATGGCTACACCTTC. The whole variable domain, remainder taken from reference TRBV2 and TRBJ1-2, is EPEVTQTPSHQVTQMGQEVILRCVPISNHLYFYWYRQILGQKVEFLVSFYNNEISEKSEIFDDQFSVERPDGSNFTLKIRSTKLEDSAMYFCASSAGTGALNYGYTFGSGTRLTVV.